This T cell receptor beta chain was recovered during a study of OX40 agonist ivuxolimab in advanced cancers. At the level of the study: At 0.01 to 10 mg/kg, ivuxolimab was administered intravenously to patients every 2 weeks. Patients assigned to dose escalation were diagnosed with hepatocellular carcinoma, melanoma, renal cell or head and neck cancer.

Assay: immunoSEQ multiplex PCR; the TCRdb copy retains only in-frame clones and omits some. The sample lists 50,000 to 85,000 clones; roughly 87% were seen once. The CDR3 covers 12 residues. Germline V gives CDR1 LNHDA, CDR2 SQIVND (reference sequence). V was cut by 4 bases and J by 4 bases, with 7 bases left in between. Sequenced here: CD4+ or CD8+ T cells sorted from blood, sampled in a trial of the OX40 agonist ivuxolimab. The receptor was derived from an adult with an advanced solid tumor such as melanoma, head and neck, liver or kidney cancer. The chain has TRBV19 and TRBJ1-1, with D unclear. This CDR3 is CASSNIPTEAFF. Written as DNA, the CDR3 is TGTGCCAGTAGTAATATACCCACTGAAGCTTTCTTT. Based on the CDR3 plus reference TRBV19 and TRBJ1-1, the full variable domain is DGGITQSPKYLFRKEGQNVTLSCEQNLNHDAMYWYRQDPGQGLRLIYYSQIVNDFQKGDIAEGYSVSREKKESFPLTVTSAQKNPTAFYLCASSNIPTEAFFGQGTRLTVV.